The 17 T cell receptor beta chains reported below all come from one sample, sequenced in a study of blood T cell repertoires in COVID-19. Method: immunoSEQ multiplex PCR; TCRdb's copy keeps in-frame clones and lacks some. The table has about 210,000 clones, roughly 80% seen once; the top ten hold 5.2%. The material sequenced was peripheral blood. These TCRs come from an older woman with COVID-19, enrolled during active disease.

The rearrangement links TRBV30 to TRBJ1-2, with 9 bases lining up with TRBD1. The V gene's germline CDR1 is GTSNPN and CDR2 SVGIG (reference sequence). V shed 6 bases, J shed 2 bases, and the junction held 10 bases outside the gene matches. The CDR3 consists of 15 residues. The CDR3 DNA reads as TGTGCCTGCCACCGGGACAGGGTCCTCAACTATGGCTACACCTTC. It encodes CACHRDRVLNYGYTF. The whole variable domain, filled in from reference TRBV30 and TRBJ1-2, reads SQTIHQWPATLVQPVGSPLSLECTVEGTSNPNLYWYRQAAGRGLQLLFYSVGIGQISSEVPQNLSASRPQDRQFILSSKKLLLSDSGFYLCACHRDRVLNYGYTFGSGTRLTVV.

The chain combines TRBV25-1 with TRBJ1-2; TRBD1 might be the D (5 bases). The length of the CDR3 is 14 residues. Germline CDR1 reads MGHDK; CDR2 reads SYGVNS. V lost 4 bases, J lost 6 bases, and 15 bases lay in between. The CDR3 loop reads CASSGAGWRHGYTF. In nucleotides, the CDR3 is TGTGCCAGCAGTGGGGCAGGGTGGCGTCATGGCTACACCTTC.

The CDR3 sequence: CASSVSGTSYNEQFF. CDR3 sequence (DNA): TGTGCCAGCAGCGTTAGCGGGACTTCCTACAATGAGCAGTTCTTC. The V call is TRBV9, the J call TRBJ2-1, with 8 bases lining up with TRBD2. The ends lost 2 bases at V and 1 base at J; junction bases unmatched: 2. Looked up from germline, CDR1 is SGDLS and CDR2 is YYNGEE. There are 15 residues in the CDR3.

The rearrangement links TRBV18 to TRBJ1-1, with 7 positions matching TRBD1. V shed 3 bases and J 8 bases; nucleotides not matched to a gene: 9. Germline V gene lookup returns CDR1 KGHSH and CDR2 LQKENI. This CDR3 contains 14 residues. The CDR3 DNA reads as TGTGCCAGCTCACCCGACAGGGCCGAACCGGAAGCTTTCTTT. It encodes CASSPDRAEPEAFF.

This clone came up a few times. This sequence joins TRBV30 and TRBJ2-6, with 9 bases fitting TRBD1. The V gene end was trimmed by 1 base and the J gene end by 3 bases; junction bases not matched to a gene: 7. The CDR3 loop spans 17 amino acids. Germline loops: CDR1 GTSNPN, CDR2 SVGIG (reference sequence). CDR3: CAWSETGGFFGANVLTF. The DNA for the CDR3 is TGTGCCTGGAGTGAGACAGGGGGTTTCTTTGGGGCCAACGTCCTGACTTTC.

J is TRBJ2-6 and V is TRBV19, with 9 bases lining up with TRBD1. Germline CDR1 LNHDA, CDR2 SQIVND (reference sequence). After removal of 5 bases from V and 2 bases from J, the junction contained 10 bases not matched to a gene. This CDR3 comprises 18 residues. The CDR3 DNA is TGTGCCAGTAGTCCGCCCGGGACAGGGACGGCTGGGGCCAACGTCCTGACTTTC. Translated: CASSPPGTGTAGANVLTF.

CDR3: CASSSLRDTQYF. Written as DNA, the CDR3 is TGTGCCAGCAGCTCACTCCGGGATACGCAGTATTTT. The chain joins TRBV7-2 to TRBJ2-3; no definite D call. V was trimmed by 4 bases and J by 6 bases, leaving 8 bases between them. The CDR3 loop spans 12 amino acids. Germline loops: CDR1 SGHTA, CDR2 FQGNSA. The whole variable domain, filled in from reference TRBV7-2 and TRBJ2-3, reads GAGVSQSPSNKVTEKGKDVELRCDPISGHTALYWYRQSLGQGLEFLIYFQGNSAPDKSGLPSDRFSAERTGGSVSTLTIQRTQQEDSAVYLCASSSLRDTQYFGPGTRLTVL.

The V gene is TRBV27, the J gene TRBJ1-1; D is perhaps TRBD1 (6 bases). The germline CDR1 and CDR2 sequences are MNHEY and SMNVEV (reference sequence). CDR3 length: 15 residues. V was pared by 5 bases and J by 5 bases, with 18 bases between. The CDR3 nucleotides are TGTGCCAGCAGTAGGGAGGGGGGGCGACGGACTGAAGCTTTCTTT. Amino acid sequence: CASSREGGRRTEAFF.

This sequence joins TRBV15 and TRBJ2-7; D gene uncertain. The V and J ends lost 0 bases and 3 bases respectively, with 9 bases between them. Germline values: CDR1 LNHNV, CDR2 YYDKDF (reference sequence). The CDR3 has 14 residues. CDR3 in DNA: TGTGCCACCAGCAGAGATCGTCAGGTCTACGAGCAGTACTTC. It translates to CATSRDRQVYEQYF.

The rearrangement uses TRBV29-1 and TRBJ2-7; D is possibly TRBD2 (5 bases). Germline V lookup: CDR1 SQVTM, CDR2 ANQGSEA. With 7 bases removed from V and 7 bases from J, the gap between germline ends came to 17 bases. The CDR3 runs 12 residues. CDR3 sequence: CSAHKASGEQYF. The CDR3 DNA is TGCAGCGCCCACAAGGCCTCGGGGGAGCAGTACTTC.

The rearrangement links TRBV24-1 to TRBJ2-2; TRBD2 aligns across 7 bases. V trimming: 5 bases; J trimming: 3 bases; junction bases outside the gene matches: 11. CDR1 is KGHDR, CDR2 SFDVKD, per germline. The CDR3 is made up of 17 amino acids. CDR3 DNA sequence: TGTGCCACCAGTGCCGCCCCGGGGAGGGCGGACACCGGGGAGCTGTTTTTT. Its translation: CATSAAPGRADTGELFF.

The chain links TRBV6-2 or TRBV6-3 to TRBJ2-7, with 8 positions matching TRBD2. Germline V gene lookup returns CDR1 MNHEY and CDR2 SVGEGT. The CDR3 extends over 15 amino acids. V trimming: 0 bases; J trimming: 5 bases; junction bases outside the gene matches: 6. CDR3 in amino acids: CASSYSGTRLNEQYF. The CDR3 DNA reads TGTGCCAGCAGTTACTCGGGGACTAGACTTAACGAGCAGTACTTC.

The chain has TRBV3-1 (or the pseudogene TRBV3-2) and TRBJ1-3; TRBD1 aligns across 7 bases. The CDR3 is made up of 16 amino acids. Germline V CDR1 and CDR2: LGHDT, YNNKEL (reference sequence). Unmatched junction bases numbered 9, after V lost 5 bases and J lost 2 bases. CDR3 residues: CASSDRQDRAGNTIYF. CDR3 bases: TGTGCCAGCAGCGACAGACAAGACAGGGCTGGAAACACCATATATTTT.

The chain joins TRBV19 to TRBJ1-6; TRBD1 agrees at 11 bases. CDR3 length equals 14 residues. V lost 9 bases to trimming and J lost 9 bases; unmatched junction nucleotides: 7. Per germline, CDR1 LNHDA and CDR2 SQIVND (reference sequence). CDR3 sequence (DNA): TGTGCCAGCAGGGACAGGGGGATGAGTTCACCCCTCCACTTT. It encodes CASRDRGMSSPLHF.

The chain recombines TRBV9 with TRBJ2-3; unclear D gene. The V end was cut by 0 bases, the J end by 1 base, with 3 bases between. The CDR3 extends over 13 amino acids. From germline, CDR1 is SGDLS and CDR2 YYNGEE. Written as DNA, the CDR3 is TGTGCCAGCAGCGTAGCCGGCACAGATACGCAGTATTTT. It encodes CASSVAGTDTQYF.

The V and J genes are TRBV19 and TRBJ1-3; 7 nucleotides line up with TRBD1. With 2 bases clipped from V and 2 bases from J, the junction kept 0 bases outside the gene matches. The V gene's germline CDR1 is LNHDA and CDR2 SQIVND (reference sequence). This CDR3 comprises 14 residues. CDR3 amino acids: CASSITGAGNTIYF. In DNA form, the CDR3 reads TGTGCCAGTAGTATAACAGGGGCTGGAAACACCATATATTTT.

The V and J genes are TRBV15 and TRBJ2-7; 9 bases agree with TRBD2. The CDR3 consists of 15 residues. V dropped 4 bases and J dropped 3; count of bases not matched to a gene: 7. Germline CDR1 and CDR2: LNHNV and YYDKDF (reference sequence). CDR3 sequence: CATSKEAGGFYEQYF. The CDR3 DNA follows: TGTGCCACCAGCAAAGAAGCGGGAGGTTTCTACGAGCAGTACTTC.